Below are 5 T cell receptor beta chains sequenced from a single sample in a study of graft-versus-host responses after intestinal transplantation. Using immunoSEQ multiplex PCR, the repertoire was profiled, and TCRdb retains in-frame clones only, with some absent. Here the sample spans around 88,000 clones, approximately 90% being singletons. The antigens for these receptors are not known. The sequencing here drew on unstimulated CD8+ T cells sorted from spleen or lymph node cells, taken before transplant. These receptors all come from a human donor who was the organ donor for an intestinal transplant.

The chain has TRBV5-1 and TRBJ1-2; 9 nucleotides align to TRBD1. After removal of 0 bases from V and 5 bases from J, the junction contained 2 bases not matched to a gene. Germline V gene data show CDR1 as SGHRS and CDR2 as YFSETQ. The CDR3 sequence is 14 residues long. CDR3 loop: CASSLAGTGYGYTF. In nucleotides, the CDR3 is TGCGCCAGCAGCTTGGCGGGGACAGGGTATGGCTACACCTTC.

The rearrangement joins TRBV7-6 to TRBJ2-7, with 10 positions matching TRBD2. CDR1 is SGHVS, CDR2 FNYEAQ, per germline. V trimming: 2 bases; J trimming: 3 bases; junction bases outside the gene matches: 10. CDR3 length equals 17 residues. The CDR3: CASSLFPSGSGDYEQYF. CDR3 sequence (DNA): TGTGCCAGCAGCTTATTTCCTAGCGGGAGTGGGGACTACGAGCAGTACTTC.

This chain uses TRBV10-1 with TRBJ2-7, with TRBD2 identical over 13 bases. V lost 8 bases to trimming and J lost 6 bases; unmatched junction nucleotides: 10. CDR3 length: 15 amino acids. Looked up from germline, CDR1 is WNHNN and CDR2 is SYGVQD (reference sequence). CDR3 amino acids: CASSRLAGGWPEQYF. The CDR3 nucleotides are TGCGCCAGCTCTAGACTAGCGGGAGGTTGGCCCGAGCAGTACTTC.

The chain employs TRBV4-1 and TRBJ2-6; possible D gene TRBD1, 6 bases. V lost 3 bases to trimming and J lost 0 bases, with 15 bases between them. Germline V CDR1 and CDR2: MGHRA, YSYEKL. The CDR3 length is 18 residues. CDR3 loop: CASSHWTAEDSGANVLTF. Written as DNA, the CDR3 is TGCGCCAGCAGCCATTGGACAGCGGAAGACTCTGGGGCCAACGTCCTGACTTTC.

CDR3 nucleotides: TGTGCCAGCAGATACGACACTGAAGCTTTCTTT. It encodes CASRYDTEAFF. The chain recombines TRBV6-5 with TRBJ1-1; D remains unclear. The CDR3 covers 11 residues. Germline CDR1 is MNHEY and CDR2 is SVGAGI. V lost 6 bases and J 3 bases, leaving 5 bases between the germline ends.